This section outlines one T cell receptor beta chain sequence together with its context. Per germline, CDR1 LGHDT and CDR2 YNNKEL (reference sequence). The CDR3 covers 16 residues. V trimming: 4 bases; J trimming: 4 bases; junction bases outside the gene matches: 6. This sample is part of a study of blood T cell repertoires in COVID-19. About the research overall: Donors in the United States, Italy and Spain gave samples during acute or convalescent COVID-19. PBMCs, B-cell-depleted T cells, or T cells provided the cDNA or gDNA that made up the material.

Original processing methods: Amplification of reference gene primers was used by the study to estimate nucleated cell counts. Sequencing used immunoSEQ multiplex PCR; TCRdb keeps in-frame clones, though not all of them. V, J and clone size are those of that table, while D and trimming were read from the DNA. Of approximately 290,000 clones listed, around 88% are singletons. The J gene is TRBJ2-1, the V gene TRBV3-1 (or the pseudogene TRBV3-2); 11 bases are shared with TRBD2. The sequence was obtained from a man aged 25-40 years with acute or convalescent COVID-19. The sequenced sample consisted of peripheral blood. In DNA form, the CDR3 reads TGTGCCAGCAGCCCTATACTAGCGGGGGTATACAATGAGCAGTTCTTC. Its protein is CASSPILAGVYNEQFF.